These 28 T cell receptor beta chains were all obtained from the same sample, sequenced in a study of T cell clones after liver transplantation. Assay: immunoSEQ multiplex PCR; the TCRdb copy retains only in-frame clones and omits some. Of 65,000 to 80,000 clones in the sample, around four fifths were seen once. This sample comprised CD4+ T cells from blood, obtained at the 22-month timepoint. The receptors stem from a human patient who received a liver transplant. Some T cells may trace back to the graft donor.

There are a few counts of this clone. The chain links TRBV21-1 to TRBJ1-3; the table's D gene call, TRBD1, was not cross checked with the DNA. TRBV21-1 is labeled a pseudogene. The CDR3 loop spans 16 amino acids. This CDR3 reads CASSKVRTGVGNTIYF. For the CDR3, the DNA is TGTGCCAGCAGCAAAGTTAGGACAGGGGTCGGAAACACCATATATTTT.

The chain joins TRBV5-1 to TRBJ1-2; D call uncertain. Looked up from germline, CDR1 is SGHRS and CDR2 is YFSETQ. The V end was cut by 3 bases, the J end by 6 bases, with 6 bases between. The CDR3 sequence is 11 residues long. CDR3: CASSSDNGYTF. In DNA, the CDR3 is TGCGCCAGCAGCTCCGACAATGGCTACACCTTC.

In its sample, this clone was seen once. The chain couples TRBV5-1 to TRBJ1-3, with 7 bases aligning to TRBD1. The CDR3 has 14 residues. J was trimmed by 3 bases and V by 3 bases; bases with no gene match: 3. Germline CDR1 and CDR2: SGHRS and YFSETQ. In nucleotides, the CDR3 is TGCGCCAGCAGCTGGGGGGACAGTGGAAACACCATATATTTT. The encoded protein is CASSWGDSGNTIYF.

This clone was found a few times. The CDR3 region has the DNA TGTGCCAGCAGCTTCGACTCGGGGGGGGCTCAAGAGACCCAGTACTTC. Protein product: CASSFDSGGAQETQYF. The V gene is TRBV11-1, the J gene TRBJ2-5; 8 bases are shared with TRBD2. The CDR3 length is 16 residues. CDR1 SGHAT and CDR2 FQDESV come from the germline V gene (reference sequence). The V and J ends lost 3 bases and 2 bases, in that order; junction bases with no gene match: 8.

The V call is TRBV2, the J call TRBJ2-5, with TRBD2 matching 13 bases. Looked up from germline, CDR1 is SNHLY and CDR2 is FYNNEI. V shed 7 bases and J 0 bases; nucleotides not matched to a gene: 5. This CDR3 region has 16 residues. The CDR3 reads CASNKGLAGYQETQYF. DNA for the CDR3: TGTGCCAGCAACAAGGGACTAGCGGGATACCAAGAGACCCAGTACTTC. Full variable domain (missing parts from reference TRBV2 and TRBJ2-5): EPEVTQTPSHQVTQMGQEVILRCVPISNHLYFYWYRQILGQKVEFLVSFYNNEISEKSEIFDDQFSVERPDGSNFTLKIRSTKLEDSAMYFCASNKGLAGYQETQYFGPGTRLLVL.

The gene calls are TRBV18 and TRBJ2-2, with 8 nucleotides matching TRBD2. This CDR3 has 14 amino acids. Germline values: CDR1 KGHSH, CDR2 LQKENI. The J segment lost 6 bases and the V segment lost 2 bases, leaving 2 bases of the junction unmatched. The CDR3, as DNA: TGTGCCAGCTCACCAGAGACTAGCGCCGGGGAGCTGTTTTTT. Translating it yields CASSPETSAGELFF. Variable domain in full (rest from reference TRBV18 and TRBJ2-2): NAGVMQNPRHLVRRRGQEARLRCSPMKGHSHVYWYRQLPEEGLKFMVYLQKENIIDESGMPKERFSAEFPKEGPSILRIQQVVRGDSAAYFCASSPETSAGELFFGEGSRLTVL.

The chain is built from TRBV7-9 and TRBJ2-7; TRBD2 matches 7 bases. CDR3 length equals 15 residues. CDR1 is SEHNR, CDR2 FQNEAQ, per germline (reference sequence). With V trimmed by 0 bases and J by 3 bases, 5 bases remained unmatched. CDR3 protein: CASSLANLADYEQYF. CDR3 DNA sequence: TGTGCCAGCAGCTTAGCAAACCTAGCGGACTACGAGCAGTACTTC.

The genes are TRBV7-9 and TRBJ2-7; the D gene is possibly TRBD2 (6 bases). The CDR3 runs 16 residues. Trimming took off 0 bases at V and 0 bases at J, with 12 bases between the two ends. Germline values: CDR1 SEHNR, CDR2 FQNEAQ (reference sequence). The CDR3 is CASSLATDGSSYEQYF. The CDR3 coding sequence is TGTGCCAGCAGCTTAGCGACGGACGGGAGCTCCTACGAGCAGTACTTC.

The gene calls are TRBV7-8 and TRBJ1-3; perhaps TRBD1 as D (5 bases). Germline CDR1 reads SGHVS; CDR2 reads FQNEAQ. The V end lost 1 base, the J end lost 0 bases, and 10 bases lay between the germline ends. This CDR3 has 16 amino acids. The CDR3 loop is CASSLDSRASGNTIYF. For the CDR3, the DNA is TGTGCCAGCAGCTTAGATTCCAGGGCCTCTGGAAACACCATATATTTT.

This clone was seen at least ten times. This rearrangement joins TRBV5-4 to TRBJ1-2; D is possibly TRBD1 (5 bases). Trimming removed 4 bases from V and 3 bases from J, with 19 bases in between. Per germline, CDR1 SGHNT and CDR2 YYREEE (reference sequence). The CDR3 is 16 residues long. In nucleotides, the CDR3 is TGTGCCAGCAGCCCCCTGAGTCCGGGGGAGGACTATGGCTACACCTTC. It translates to CASSPLSPGEDYGYTF.

CDR3 sequence: CASSITLAGRHNEQFF. The CDR3 DNA reads TGTGCCAGTAGTATAACCCTAGCGGGGCGCCACAATGAGCAGTTCTTC. The rearrangement uses TRBV19 and TRBJ2-1; 9 bases are shared with TRBD2. J lost 5 bases, V lost 2 bases, and 7 bases had no gene match. Germline lookup yields CDR1 LNHDA and CDR2 SQIVND (reference sequence). The CDR3 sequence is 16 residues long.

The V and J genes are TRBV25-1 and TRBJ2-2; D call uncertain. Trimming cost V 7 bases and J 4 bases, with 13 bases left between them. Germline V gene lookup returns CDR1 MGHDK and CDR2 SYGVNS. The CDR3 is 14 residues long. DNA for the CDR3: TGTGCCAGCAACCCTCCCCAGCCCACCGGGGAGCTGTTTTTT. Translating it yields CASNPPQPTGELFF.

V gene TRBV7-2 combines with J gene TRBJ1-1; D ambiguous. The CDR3 has 14 residues. V was cut by 0 bases and J by 8 bases, with 13 bases left in between. The germline V gene has CDR1 SGHTA and CDR2 FQGNSA. CDR3 loop: CASSLALEGSEAFF. The CDR3 coding sequence is TGTGCCAGCAGCTTAGCGTTAGAAGGGTCCGAAGCTTTCTTT.

The chain combines TRBV19 with TRBJ2-7, with D perhaps matching TRBD1 (5 bases). V dropped 3 bases and J dropped 4 bases, with 16 bases sitting between them. Germline CDR1 and CDR2: LNHDA and SQIVND (reference sequence). The CDR3 is made up of 15 amino acids. Written as DNA, the CDR3 is TGTGCCAGTAGTATTTCCCCGGGCAGGGCGTACGAGCAGTACTTC. This sequence encodes CASSISPGRAYEQYF.

V usage is TRBV11-1 and J usage is TRBJ2-2; D not certain. The CDR3 extends over 13 amino acids. The germline gives CDR1 SGHAT, CDR2 FQDESV (reference sequence). V shed 6 bases and J shed 5 bases, with 10 bases lying between them. The CDR3 loop is CASSPRWTGELFF. The CDR3 DNA sequence: TGTGCCAGCAGTCCTAGGTGGACCGGGGAGCTGTTTTTT.

This clone was observed a single time. This chain connects TRBV5-4 to TRBJ1-6; a possible D gene is TRBD1 (5 bases). V was shortened by 4 bases and J by 7 bases, with 18 bases between the two germline ends. Germline-derived CDR1 and CDR2 are SGHNT and YYREEE (reference sequence). The CDR3 has 16 residues. CDR3 in amino acids: CASSRGGTIRNSPLHF. In nucleotides, the CDR3 is TGTGCCAGCAGCCGTGGCGGGACGATCAGAAATTCACCCCTCCACTTT.

V and J are TRBV4-3 and TRBJ2-7; D is possibly TRBD2 (6 bases). This CDR3 region has 15 residues. Germline V CDR1 and CDR2: LGHNA, YSLEER. V was pared by 4 bases and J by 6 bases, with 19 bases between. The CDR3 bases are TGCGCCAGCAGCCCGACCGGGACTTCGGTCGGCGAGCAGTACTTC. Its translation: CASSPTGTSVGEQYF.

A few counts support this clone. The genes are TRBV7-3 and TRBJ2-1; D uncertain. CDR3 length: 15 amino acids. The V end lost 4 bases, the J end lost 1 base, and 11 bases lay between the germline ends. Germline V CDR1 and CDR2: SGHTA, FQGTGA. In nucleotides, the CDR3 is TGTGCCAGCAGCTCGACTGGCGGATCCTACAATGAGCAGTTCTTC. It encodes CASSSTGGSYNEQFF. The whole variable domain, filled in from reference TRBV7-3 and TRBJ2-1, reads GAGVSQTPSNKVTEKGKYVELRCDPISGHTALYWYRQSLGQGPEFLIYFQGTGAADDSGLPNDRFFAVRPEGSVSTLKIQRTERGDSAVYLCASSSTGGSYNEQFFGPGTRLTVL.

The rearrangement joins TRBV19 to TRBJ1-1, with D possibly matching TRBD1 (6 bases). The CDR3 has 15 residues. Germline V lookup: CDR1 LNHDA, CDR2 SQIVND (reference sequence). V shed 7 bases and J shed 2 bases, with 17 bases lying between them. CDR3 sequence (DNA): TGTGCCAGTAATGAACCCGGGACACCTAACACTGAAGCTTTCTTT. Its translation is CASNEPGTPNTEAFF.

The chain carries TRBV7-3 and TRBJ2-1; D might be TRBD1 or TRBD2, each matching 5 bases. The germline CDR1 and CDR2 sequences are SGHTA and FQGTGA. CDR3 length equals 13 residues. Trimming removed 3 bases from V and 3 bases from J, with 6 bases in between. CDR3: CASSLGRYNEQFF. The CDR3 DNA reads as TGTGCCAGCAGCTTGGGACGCTACAATGAGCAGTTCTTC.

The genes are TRBV9 and TRBJ2-5, with TRBD2 matching over 8 bases. The CDR3 has 16 amino acids. Germline CDR1 is SGDLS and CDR2 is YYNGEE. The V segment lost 0 bases and the J segment 2 bases; nucleotides outside the gene matches: 6. CDR3 loop: CASSVGIVAGQETQYF. CDR3 DNA sequence: TGTGCCAGCAGCGTAGGTATAGTAGCGGGACAAGAGACCCAGTACTTC.

This clone appeared once. The rearrangement uses TRBV6-5 and TRBJ1-4, with 9 nucleotides matching TRBD1. The CDR3 consists of 15 residues. The germline V gene encodes CDR1 MNHEY and CDR2 SVGAGI. The J segment lost 5 bases and the V segment lost 6 bases, leaving 7 bases of the junction unmatched. The CDR3 DNA is TGTGCCAGCAGCCCGGGGACAGGGATAAATGAAAAACTGTTTTTT. Translation gives CASSPGTGINEKLFF.

The V gene is TRBV5-4, the J gene TRBJ2-7; 9 nucleotides line up with TRBD1. The CDR3 extends over 15 amino acids. The germline CDR1 and CDR2 sequences are SGHNT and YYREEE (reference sequence). V shed 0 bases and J 7 bases; nucleotides not matched to a gene: 8. CDR3 protein: CASSLVTGGRSEQYF. CDR3 DNA sequence: TGTGCCAGCAGCTTGGTTACAGGGGGCAGGTCGGAGCAGTACTTC.

V and J are TRBV11-3 and TRBJ2-1, with 7 bases identical to TRBD2. V lost 2 bases to trimming and J lost 8 bases; unmatched junction nucleotides: 12. Germline V gene data show CDR1 as SGHNT and CDR2 as YENEEA. The CDR3 spans 16 residues. This CDR3 reads CASSLSSRGSAYEQFF. In DNA, the CDR3 is TGTGCCAGCAGCTTATCGTCTCGCGGGAGTGCGTATGAGCAGTTCTTC.

The chain links TRBV27 to TRBJ2-1; 11 bases match TRBD1. The CDR3 totals 16 residues. V gave up 6 bases and J gave up 6 bases; unmatched junction bases: 10. Germline assignment: CDR1 MNHEY and CDR2 SMNVEV (reference sequence). The CDR3 DNA follows: TGTGCCAGCAGGAACCACGAGGGGACAGGGGGCAATGAGCAGTTCTTC. Amino acids: CASRNHEGTGGNEQFF.

The rearrangement joins TRBV5-4 to TRBJ2-3; 12 bases fit TRBD2. Per germline, CDR1 SGHNT and CDR2 YYREEE (reference sequence). This CDR3 is built from 16 residues. Germline trimming cut 6 bases from V and 6 bases from J; bases unmatched to any gene: 11. CDR3 coding DNA: TGTGCCAGCAAGGCGGCTAGCGGGGGGGCAGGGGATACGCAGTATTTT. Encoded protein: CASKAASGGAGDTQYF.

This rearrangement joins TRBV29-1 to TRBJ1-2, with 8 positions matching TRBD1. The J segment lost 7 bases and the V segment lost 4 bases, leaving 8 bases of the junction unmatched. This CDR3 contains 13 residues. Germline loops: CDR1 SQVTM, CDR2 ANQGSEA. CDR3 nucleotides: TGCAGCGTTGCAATGACAGGGGATTCTGGCTACACCTTC. Translation gives CSVAMTGDSGYTF.

This chain joins TRBV19 and TRBJ1-4, with D perhaps TRBD1 (6 bases). Germline V gives CDR1 LNHDA, CDR2 SQIVND (reference sequence). This CDR3 contains 17 residues. V lost 5 bases, J lost 0 bases, and 16 bases lay in between. CDR3 coding DNA: TGTGCCAGTAGTTCAGGGGTTGGAGGGGCAACTAATGAAAAACTGTTTTTT. This gives the protein CASSSGVGGATNEKLFF.